The entry that follows covers one TCR beta chain sequence. The clone's antigen remains unknown. Per-nucleotide qualities are absent, and no much larger clonotype sits a single base away. Enrolling through a virtual design, the prospective study's participants ranged in age from roughly 18 to 90 years and lived across roughly 24 United States geographic areas. To assign participants to cohorts, the prospective study relied on clinical history that participants themselves reported in a screening survey and a study questionnaire. Exposed participants had been in contact, within 2 weeks of entering the study, with a person who had a PCR-confirmed or clinician-diagnosed case of COVID-19. Each participant in the prospective study had whole blood, serum and a nasopharyngeal or oropharyngeal swab collected by mobile phlebotomists. Additional blood draws and questionnaires over an approximately two-month period could optionally be provided by prospective study participants. Blood samples from the prospective study were shipped frozen or at room temperature prior to DNA extraction.

TCRbeta CDR3 regions were amplified from genomic DNA using the immunoSEQ Assay, a bias-controlled multiplex PCR. In the authors' own workflow: The number of nucleated cells in each sample was estimated from the amplification of reference gene primers within the assay. To quantify the absolute abundance of each unique TCRbeta CDR3 rearrangement, sequence reads were collapsed and filtered. For each sample, productive Simpson clonality was calculated as the square root of Simpson's diversity index over productive rearrangements. The table was pulled from immuneACCESS by TCRdb, which kept in-frame rearrangements only. Such tables lose some clones; where checked, under half of the loss comes from unresolved V genes, and the rest has no known cause. The V and J calls and clone size come from that table; D and trimming were worked out from the DNA. Present in this sample are about 140,000 clones, about four fifths of which were seen just once. The ten largest clones take up approximately 1.6% of the sample.

The sample comes from a study of blood T cell repertoires in COVID-19 (dated by TCRdb to between 2020 and 2021). Regarding the complete study: Samples covering the acute and convalescent phases of COVID-19 were provided by collaborators in the United States, Italy and Spain. The prospective study material was composed of cDNA or gDNA derived from T cells, B-cell-depleted T cells, or PBMCs. Deeply sampled blood TCRbeta repertoires from subjects exposed to, actively infected with, or recovered from COVID-19 were included in the dataset. The repertoires were made available in a free public database intended to serve as a resource for research on the immune response to SARS-CoV-2. The samples were drawn from two sources: the first 160 participants of the ongoing ImmuneRACE study, and fewer than 1,500 subjects contributed by 6 global collaborators. The sample metadata nearly always contained a de-identified subject ID, COVID-19 status, age in years and sex. Where HLA class I and class II types were available, the types were taken from metadata supplied by the sample provider, not from assay-based typing.

General findings and caveats noted by the study authors: The quantity of clinical and demographic metadata differed by source and by participant and was supplied without curation.

The CDR3 covers 14 residues, taking in both the cysteine and the phenylalanine. The kept DNA is CDR3 alone, 42 bases in frame from the first base. V is pruned by 5 bases and J by 3 bases, leaving 1 base of the junction without a gene match. CDR1 is given as SGHNT and CDR2 as YENEEA, both from the germline V gene. The chain couples TRBV11-3 to TRBJ2-3, with 11 middle bases fitting TRBD2. This clonotype originated in a woman under 30 who had been exposed to COVID-19. The source material was PBMCs or T cells enriched from blood (not recorded which). The CDR3 is CASSPSGRTDTQYF. The DNA reads as follows: TGTGCCAGCAGCCCTAGCGGGAGGACAGATACGCAGTATTTT.